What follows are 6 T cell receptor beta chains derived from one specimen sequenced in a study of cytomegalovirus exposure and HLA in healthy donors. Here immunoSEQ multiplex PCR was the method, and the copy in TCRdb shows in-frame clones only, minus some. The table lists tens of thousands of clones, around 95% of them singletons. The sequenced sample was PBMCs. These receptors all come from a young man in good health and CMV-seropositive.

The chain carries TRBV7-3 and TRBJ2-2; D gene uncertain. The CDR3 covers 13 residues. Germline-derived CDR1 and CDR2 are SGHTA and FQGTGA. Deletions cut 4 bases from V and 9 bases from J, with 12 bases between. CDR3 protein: CASSYAQTRELFF. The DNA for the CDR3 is TGTGCCAGCAGCTACGCGCAAACGCGGGAGCTGTTTTTT.

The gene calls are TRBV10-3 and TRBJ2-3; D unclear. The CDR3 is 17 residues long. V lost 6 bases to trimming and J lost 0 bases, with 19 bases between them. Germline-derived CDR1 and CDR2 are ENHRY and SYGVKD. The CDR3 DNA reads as TGTGCCATCAGCCCTCCCTCATTCCCACTCAGCACAGATACGCAGTATTTT. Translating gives CAISPPSFPLSTDTQYF.

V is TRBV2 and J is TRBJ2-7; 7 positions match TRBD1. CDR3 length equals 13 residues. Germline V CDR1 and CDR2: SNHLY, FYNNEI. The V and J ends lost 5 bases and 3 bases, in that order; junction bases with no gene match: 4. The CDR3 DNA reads TGTGCCAGCAGTACAGGGGAAGGCTACGAGCAGTACTTC. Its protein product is CASSTGEGYEQYF.

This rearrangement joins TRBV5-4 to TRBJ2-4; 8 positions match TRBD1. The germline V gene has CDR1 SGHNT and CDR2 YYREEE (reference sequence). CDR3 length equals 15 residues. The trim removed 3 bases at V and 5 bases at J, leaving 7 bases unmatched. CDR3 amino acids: CASSSLTGAENIQYF. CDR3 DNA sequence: TGTGCCAGCAGCTCATTGACAGGGGCCGAAAACATTCAGTACTTC.

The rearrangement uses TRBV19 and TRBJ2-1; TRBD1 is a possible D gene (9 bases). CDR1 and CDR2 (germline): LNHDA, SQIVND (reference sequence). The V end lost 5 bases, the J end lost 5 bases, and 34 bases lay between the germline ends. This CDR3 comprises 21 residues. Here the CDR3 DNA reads TGTGCCAGTAGTGCCCGGGACAGGGAGCTCGGGAGCGGGAGCTTCAACAATGAGCAGTTCTTC. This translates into CASSARDRELGSGSFNNEQFF.

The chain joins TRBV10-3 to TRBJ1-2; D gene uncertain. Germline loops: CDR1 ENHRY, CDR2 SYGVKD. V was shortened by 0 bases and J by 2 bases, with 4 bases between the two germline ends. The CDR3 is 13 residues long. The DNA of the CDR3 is TGTGCCATCAGTGAGTCACAGAACTATGGCTACACCTTC. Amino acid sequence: CAISESQNYGYTF.